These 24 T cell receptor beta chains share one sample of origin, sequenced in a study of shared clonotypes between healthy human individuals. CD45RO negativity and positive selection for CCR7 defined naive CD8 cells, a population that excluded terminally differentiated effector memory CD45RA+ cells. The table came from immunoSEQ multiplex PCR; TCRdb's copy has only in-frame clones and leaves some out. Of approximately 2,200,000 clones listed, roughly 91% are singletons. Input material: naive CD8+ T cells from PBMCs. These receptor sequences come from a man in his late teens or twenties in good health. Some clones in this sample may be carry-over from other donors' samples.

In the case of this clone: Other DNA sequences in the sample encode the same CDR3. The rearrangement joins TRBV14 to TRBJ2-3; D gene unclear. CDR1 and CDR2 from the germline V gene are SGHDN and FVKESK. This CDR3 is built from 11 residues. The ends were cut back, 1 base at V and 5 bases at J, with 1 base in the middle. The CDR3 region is CASSQGDTQYF. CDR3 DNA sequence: TGTGCCAGCAGCCAAGGAGATACGCAGTATTTT. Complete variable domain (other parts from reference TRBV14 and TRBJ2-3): EAGVTQFPSHSVIEKGQTVTLRCDPISGHDNLYWYRRVMGKEIKFLLHFVKESKQDESGMPNNRFLAERTGGTYSTLKVQPAELEDSGVYFCASSQGDTQYFGPGTRLTVL.

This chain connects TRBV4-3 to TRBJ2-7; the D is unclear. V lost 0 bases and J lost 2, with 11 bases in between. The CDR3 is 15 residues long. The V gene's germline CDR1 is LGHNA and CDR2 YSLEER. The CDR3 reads CASSQEIRHTYEQYF. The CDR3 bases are TGCGCCAGCAGCCAAGAGATCAGGCATACCTACGAGCAGTACTTC.

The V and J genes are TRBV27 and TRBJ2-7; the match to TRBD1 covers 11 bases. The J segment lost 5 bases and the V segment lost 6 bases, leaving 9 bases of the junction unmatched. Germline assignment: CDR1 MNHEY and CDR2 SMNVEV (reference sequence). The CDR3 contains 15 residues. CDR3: CASRLGQGAIHEQYF. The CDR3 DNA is TGTGCCAGCAGACTAGGACAGGGGGCGATTCACGAGCAGTACTTC.

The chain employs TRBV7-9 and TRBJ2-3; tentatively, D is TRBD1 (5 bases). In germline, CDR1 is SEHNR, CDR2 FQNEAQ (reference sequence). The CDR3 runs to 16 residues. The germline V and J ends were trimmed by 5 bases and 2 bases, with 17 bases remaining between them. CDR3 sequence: CASSGRQSGVTDTQYF. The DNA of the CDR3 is TGTGCCAGCAGCGGACGACAGTCAGGAGTCACAGATACGCAGTATTTT.

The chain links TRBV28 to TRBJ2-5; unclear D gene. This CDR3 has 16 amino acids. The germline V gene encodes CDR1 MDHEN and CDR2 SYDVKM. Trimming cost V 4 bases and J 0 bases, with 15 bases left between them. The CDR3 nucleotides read TGTGCCAGCAGTTCGCCGAGCAGGTCGTACCAAGAGACCCAGTACTTC. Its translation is CASSSPSRSYQETQYF.

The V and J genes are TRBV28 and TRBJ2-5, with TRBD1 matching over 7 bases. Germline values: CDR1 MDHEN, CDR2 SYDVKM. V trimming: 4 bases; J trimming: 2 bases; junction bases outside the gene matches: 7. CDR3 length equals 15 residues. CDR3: CASSSGQDRQETQYF. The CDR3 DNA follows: TGTGCCAGCAGTTCTGGACAGGATCGACAAGAGACCCAGTACTTC.

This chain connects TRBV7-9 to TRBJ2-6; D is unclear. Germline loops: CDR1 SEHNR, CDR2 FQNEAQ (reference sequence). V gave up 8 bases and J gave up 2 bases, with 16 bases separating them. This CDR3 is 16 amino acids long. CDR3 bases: TGTGCCAGCCCTGCTCAAGCCGAGGCTGGGGCCAACGTCCTGACTTTC. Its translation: CASPAQAEAGANVLTF.

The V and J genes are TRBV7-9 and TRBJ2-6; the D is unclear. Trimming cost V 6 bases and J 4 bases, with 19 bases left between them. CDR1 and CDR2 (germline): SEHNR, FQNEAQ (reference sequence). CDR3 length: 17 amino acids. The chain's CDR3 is CASSYRPTTAGANVLTF. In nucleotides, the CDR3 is TGTGCCAGCAGTTACCGACCTACGACGGCCGGGGCCAACGTCCTGACTTTC.

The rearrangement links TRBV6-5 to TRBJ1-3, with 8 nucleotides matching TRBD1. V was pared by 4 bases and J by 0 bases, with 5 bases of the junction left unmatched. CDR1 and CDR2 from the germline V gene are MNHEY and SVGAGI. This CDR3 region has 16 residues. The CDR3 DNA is TGTGCCAGCAGTTTTACCGGACAGGGCTCTGGAAACACCATATATTTT. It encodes CASSFTGQGSGNTIYF.

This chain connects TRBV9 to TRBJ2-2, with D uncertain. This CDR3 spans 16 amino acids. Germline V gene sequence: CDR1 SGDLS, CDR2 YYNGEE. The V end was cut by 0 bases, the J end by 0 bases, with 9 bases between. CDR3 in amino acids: CASSVAVSPNTGELFF. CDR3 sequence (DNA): TGTGCCAGCAGCGTAGCTGTGAGCCCGAACACCGGGGAGCTGTTTTTT.

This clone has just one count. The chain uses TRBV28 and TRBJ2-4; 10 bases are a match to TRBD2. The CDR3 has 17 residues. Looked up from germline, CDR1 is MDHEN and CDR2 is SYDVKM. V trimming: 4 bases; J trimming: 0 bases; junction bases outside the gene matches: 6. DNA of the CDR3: TGTGCCAGCAGTTCCCCGCTAGCGGGAGTAGCCAAAAACATTCAGTACTTC. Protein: CASSSPLAGVAKNIQYF. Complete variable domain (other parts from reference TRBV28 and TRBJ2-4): DVKVTQSSRYLVKRTGEKVFLECVQDMDHENMFWYRQDPGLGLRLIYFSYDVKMKEKGDIPEGYSVSREKKERFSLILESASTNQTSMYLCASSSPLAGVAKNIQYFGAGTRLSVL.

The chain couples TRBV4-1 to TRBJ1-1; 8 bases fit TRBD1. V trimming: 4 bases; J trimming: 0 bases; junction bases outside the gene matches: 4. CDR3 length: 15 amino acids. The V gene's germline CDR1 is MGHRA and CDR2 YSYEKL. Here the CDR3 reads CASSRQGTMNTEAFF. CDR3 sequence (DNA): TGCGCCAGCAGCCGACAGGGGACTATGAACACTGAAGCTTTCTTT.

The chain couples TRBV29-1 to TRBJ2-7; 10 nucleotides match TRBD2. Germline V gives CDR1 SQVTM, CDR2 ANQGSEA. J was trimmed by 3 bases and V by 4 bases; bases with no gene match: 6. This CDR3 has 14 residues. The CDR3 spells CSVAVRTSGYEQYF. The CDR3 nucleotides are TGCAGCGTTGCGGTCCGGACTAGCGGCTACGAGCAGTACTTC.

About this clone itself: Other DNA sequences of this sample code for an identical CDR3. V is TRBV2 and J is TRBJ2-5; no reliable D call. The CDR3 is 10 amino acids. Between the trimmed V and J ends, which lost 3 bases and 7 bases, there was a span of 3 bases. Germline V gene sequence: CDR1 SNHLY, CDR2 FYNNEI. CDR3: CASSDGTQYF. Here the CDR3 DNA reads TGTGCCAGCAGTGACGGGACCCAGTACTTC.

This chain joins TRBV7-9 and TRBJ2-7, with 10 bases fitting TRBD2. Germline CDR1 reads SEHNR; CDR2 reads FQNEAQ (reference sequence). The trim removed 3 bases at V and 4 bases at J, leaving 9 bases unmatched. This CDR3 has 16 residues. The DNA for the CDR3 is TGTGCCAGCAGCTTGCCCTCTAGCGGGAGTTTGTACGAGCAGTACTTC. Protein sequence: CASSLPSSGSLYEQYF.

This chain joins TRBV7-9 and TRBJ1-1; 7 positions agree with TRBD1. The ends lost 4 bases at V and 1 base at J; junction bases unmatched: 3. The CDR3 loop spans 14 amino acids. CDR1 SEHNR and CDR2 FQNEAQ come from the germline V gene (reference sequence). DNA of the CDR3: TGTGCCAGCAGCTCGGGACAGAGGAACACTGAAGCTTTCTTT. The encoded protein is CASSSGQRNTEAFF.

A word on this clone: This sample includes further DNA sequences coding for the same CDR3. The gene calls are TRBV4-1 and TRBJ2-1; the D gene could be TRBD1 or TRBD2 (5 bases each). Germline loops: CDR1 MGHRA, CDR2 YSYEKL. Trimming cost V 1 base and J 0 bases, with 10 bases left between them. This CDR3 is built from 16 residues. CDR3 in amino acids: CASSQGPGSSYNEQFF. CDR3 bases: TGCGCCAGCAGCCAAGGGCCAGGGAGCTCCTACAATGAGCAGTTCTTC.

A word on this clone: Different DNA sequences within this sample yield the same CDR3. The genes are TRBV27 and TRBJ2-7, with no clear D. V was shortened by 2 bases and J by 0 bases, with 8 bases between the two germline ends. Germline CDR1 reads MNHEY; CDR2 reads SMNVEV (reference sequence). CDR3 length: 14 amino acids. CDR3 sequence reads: CASSLALGSYEQYF. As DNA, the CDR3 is TGTGCCAGCAGTTTAGCGCTAGGCTCCTACGAGCAGTACTTC.

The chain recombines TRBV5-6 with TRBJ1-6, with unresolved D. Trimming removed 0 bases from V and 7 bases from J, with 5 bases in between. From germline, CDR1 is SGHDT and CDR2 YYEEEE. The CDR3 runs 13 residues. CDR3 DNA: TGTGCCAGCAGCTTGGCGGCCAATTCACCCCTCCACTTT. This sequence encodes CASSLAANSPLHF.

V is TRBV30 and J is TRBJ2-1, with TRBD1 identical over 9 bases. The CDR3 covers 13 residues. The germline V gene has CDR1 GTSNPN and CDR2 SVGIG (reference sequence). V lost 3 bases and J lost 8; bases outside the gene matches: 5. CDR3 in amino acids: CAWRGQGDHEQFF. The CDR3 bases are TGTGCCTGGAGGGGACAGGGCGATCATGAGCAGTTCTTC.

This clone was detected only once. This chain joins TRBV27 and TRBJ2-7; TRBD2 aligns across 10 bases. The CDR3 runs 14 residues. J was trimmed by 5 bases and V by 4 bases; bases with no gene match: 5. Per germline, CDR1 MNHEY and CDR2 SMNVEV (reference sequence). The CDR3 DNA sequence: TGTGCCAGCAGTTCGGGACTAGCGTGGCACGAGCAGTACTTC. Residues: CASSSGLAWHEQYF.

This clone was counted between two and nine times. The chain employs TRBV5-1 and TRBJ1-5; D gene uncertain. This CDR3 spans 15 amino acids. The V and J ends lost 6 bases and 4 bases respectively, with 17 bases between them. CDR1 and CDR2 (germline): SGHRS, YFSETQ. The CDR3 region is CASNKKVWVNQPQHF. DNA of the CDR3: TGCGCCAGCAATAAGAAGGTCTGGGTTAATCAGCCCCAGCATTTT.

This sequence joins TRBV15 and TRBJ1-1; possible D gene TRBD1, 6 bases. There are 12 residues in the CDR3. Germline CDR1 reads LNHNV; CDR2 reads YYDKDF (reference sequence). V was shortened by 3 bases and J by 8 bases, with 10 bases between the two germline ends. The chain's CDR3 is CATSRRTGEAFF. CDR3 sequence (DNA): TGTGCCACCAGCAGGCGTACAGGGGAAGCTTTCTTT.

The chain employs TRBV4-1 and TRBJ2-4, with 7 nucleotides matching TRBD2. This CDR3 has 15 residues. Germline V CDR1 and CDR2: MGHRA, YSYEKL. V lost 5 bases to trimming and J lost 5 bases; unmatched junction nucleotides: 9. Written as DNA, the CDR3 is TGCGCCAGCAGCGAGCGGGATCCGGGGGAAAACATTCAGTACTTC. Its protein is CASSERDPGENIQYF.